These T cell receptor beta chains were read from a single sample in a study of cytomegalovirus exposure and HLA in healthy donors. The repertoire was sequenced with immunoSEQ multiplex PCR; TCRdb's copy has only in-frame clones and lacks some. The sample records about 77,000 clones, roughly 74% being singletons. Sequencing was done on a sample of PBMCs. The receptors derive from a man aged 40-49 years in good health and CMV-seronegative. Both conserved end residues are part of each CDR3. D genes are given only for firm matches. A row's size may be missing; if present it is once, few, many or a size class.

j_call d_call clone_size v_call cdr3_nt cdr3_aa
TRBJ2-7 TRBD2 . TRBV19 TGTGCCAGTAGTACCAAACTAGCGGAACTTCTAATCGAGCAGTACTTC CASSTKLAELLIEQYF
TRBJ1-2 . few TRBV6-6 TGTGCCAGCAGTTACGTGGTAGGAGGGGGCTACACCTTC CASSYVVGGGYTF
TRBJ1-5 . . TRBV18 TGTGCCAGTTCGTCGCCACAGGACAATCAGCCCCAGCATTTT CASSSPQDNQPQHF
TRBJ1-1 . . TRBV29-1 TGCAGCGTCCGATTCCGGGGAACAAGAGCTTTCTTT CSVRFRGTRAFF
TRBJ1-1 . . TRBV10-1 TGCGCCAGCAGTGATTCAAGAGGGAACACTGAAGCTTTCTTT CASSDSRGNTEAFF
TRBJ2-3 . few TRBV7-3 TGTGCCAGCAGCTTTTACGCGGTCACAGATACGCAGTATTTT CASSFYAVTDTQYF
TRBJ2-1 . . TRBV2 TGTGCCAGCTCCCTCGTCCCCTACAATGAGCAGTTCTTC CASSLVPYNEQFF
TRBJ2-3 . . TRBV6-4 TGTGCCAGCAGTGACTCGAGTGGTACGCAGTATTTT CASSDSSGTQYF
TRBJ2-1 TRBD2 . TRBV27 TGTGCCAGCAGTTTGTCTAGCGGGGGCTACAATGAGCAGTTCTTC CASSLSSGGYNEQFF
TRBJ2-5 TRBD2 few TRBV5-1 TGCGCCAGCAGCCTAGCGGGGGCAGGAGAGACCCAGTACTTC CASSLAGAGETQYF
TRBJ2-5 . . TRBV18 TGTGCCAGCTCACCACCGCTGGCCCAGGGACAAGAGACCCAGTACTTC CASSPPLAQGQETQYF
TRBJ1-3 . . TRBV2 TGTGCCAGTATTACAGGGATCTCTGGAAACACCATATATTTT CASITGISGNTIYF
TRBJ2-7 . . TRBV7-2 TGTGCCAGCAGCTCTCCTGGGGGGGCAATCGAGCAGTACTTC CASSSPGGAIEQYF
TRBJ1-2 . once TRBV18 TGTGCCAGCTCACCTAGACCGGAGGGCTACACCTTC CASSPRPEGYTF
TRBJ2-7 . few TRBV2 TGTGCCAGCAGTGAAGCTCCTAGCGTTAACTACGAGCAGTACTTC CASSEAPSVNYEQYF
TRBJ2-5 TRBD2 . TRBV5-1 TGCGCCAGCAGTAATATAGCGGGGGTACTAGAGACCCAGTACTTC CASSNIAGVLETQYF
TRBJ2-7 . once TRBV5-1 TGCGCCAGCAGCTTTGACAGGTCCTACGAGCAGTACTTC CASSFDRSYEQYF
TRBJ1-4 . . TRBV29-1 TGCAGCGCCTCAGGGGACGTTTATGAAAAACTGTTTTTT CSASGDVYEKLFF
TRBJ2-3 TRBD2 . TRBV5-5 TGTGCCAGCAGCTTGTGGGCTAGCGGGGGGGAGGCAGATACGCAGTATTTT CASSLWASGGEADTQYF
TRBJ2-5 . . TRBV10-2 TGCGCCAGCAGTGAGTCGGGGACACAAGAGACCCAGTACTTC CASSESGTQETQYF
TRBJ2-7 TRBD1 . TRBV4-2 TGTGCCAGCAGCCAAGGGCAGGGGGCCTACTACGAGCAGTACTTC CASSQGQGAYYEQYF
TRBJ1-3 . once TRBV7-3 TGTTCCAGCAGCCTCGGGACAAGCTCTGGAAACACCATATATTTT CSSSLGTSSGNTIYF
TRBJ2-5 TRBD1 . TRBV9 TGTGCCAGCAGCGTGGGACAGCCTCAAGAGACCCAGTACTTC CASSVGQPQETQYF
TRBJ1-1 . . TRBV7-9 TGTGCCAGCAGCTTAACAGCAGCTGAAGCTTTCTTT CASSLTAAEAFF
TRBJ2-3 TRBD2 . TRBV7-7 TGTGCTAGCAGCCTAGGGCCCCTCAGCGGGGGGGCCGGTACGCAGTATTTT CASSLGPLSGGAGTQYF
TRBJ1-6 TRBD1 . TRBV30 TGTGCCTGGAGTGTTGAATACGGGACAGGGAATTCACCCCTCCACTTT CAWSVEYGTGNSPLHF
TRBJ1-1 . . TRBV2 TGTGCCAGCAGAACAGATTTTAACACTGAAGCTTTCTTT CASRTDFNTEAFF
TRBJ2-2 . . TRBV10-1 TGCGCCAGCAGTGACCAGGTGTCCACCGGGGAGCTGTTTTTT CASSDQVSTGELFF
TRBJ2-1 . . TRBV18 TGTGCCAGCTCAGGGGGACTCCAAGAGGGCGATGAGCAGTTCTTC CASSGGLQEGDEQFF
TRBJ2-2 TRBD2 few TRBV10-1 TGCGCCAGCAGGCCCGGGGCGGGGGCCGGGGAGCTGTTTTTT CASRPGAGAGELFF
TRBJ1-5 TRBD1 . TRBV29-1 TGCAGCGTAGGACAGGGTGCAAAGCAGCCCCAGCATTTT CSVGQGAKQPQHF
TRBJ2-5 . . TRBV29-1 TGCAGCGCCCTCAGAAGCGAAACCCAGTACTTC CSALRSETQYF
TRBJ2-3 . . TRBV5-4 TGTGCCAGCAGCTTGGAGCAAGCTTCAGATACGCAGTATTTT CASSLEQASDTQYF
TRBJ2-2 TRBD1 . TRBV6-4 TGTGCCAGCACCCGGGACAGGGGAACCGGGGAGCTGTTTTTT CASTRDRGTGELFF
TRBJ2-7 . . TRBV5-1 TGCGCCAGCAGCTTGTCAGGTCAGGGTGCACGCGAGCAGTACTTC CASSLSGQGAREQYF
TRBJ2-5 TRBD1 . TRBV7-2 TGTGCCAGCAGCTTGAACAGGGGCCAGAGAGAAGAGACCCAGTACTTC CASSLNRGQREETQYF
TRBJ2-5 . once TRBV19 TGTGCCAGTAGTATAGTGCGGGGGCGGATCCAAGAGACCCAGTACTTC CASSIVRGRIQETQYF